The clone carrying this T cell receptor beta chain was observed at least ten times. Its target is not known. For TCR beta, libraries came from iRepertoire HTBI primers and Arm-PCR of CDR3 regions. TCRdb re-analysed the multiplex PCR reads in MiXCR, keeping a single row per CDR3 protein. This table has 450,000 or so distinct CDR3 sequences, about a fifth appearing once. CDR3 length: 15 amino acids. J was trimmed by 6 bases and V by 4 bases; bases with no gene match: 11. Germline V gene data show CDR1 as SNHLY and CDR2 as FYNNEI. The time point: persistent/refractory GD, antithyroid drugs over 5 years with positive TRAb. Extracted RNA from PBMCs served as the source of the TCR library. Roughly 9 milliliters of peripheral blood went into EDTA tubes. The entry originates in a study of regulatory T cells in long-lasting Graves disease. Findings and limits, study-wide: Not thyroid tissue but only peripheral blood was studied.

This receptor was identified in a female donor with Graves disease. The genes are TRBV2 and TRBJ2-7; 8 positions agree with TRBD1. Sequencing was performed on peripheral blood mononuclear cells (PBMCs), taken when the disease was refractory, from a patient treated with antithyroid drugs. The CDR3 nucleotides read TGTGCCAGCAGTGGAAGTCAGGGGGCTTCATCCGAGCAGTACTTC. This codes for CASSGSQGASSEQYF.